Listed here are 11 T cell receptor beta chains from one sample, sequenced in a study of T cells in Graves' hyperthyroidism and ophthalmopathy. TCR beta CDR3 regions were amplified from RNA. HTBI primers were used for first-round RT-PCR of the TCR CDR3. TCRdb re-called the multiplex PCR reads with MiXCR, one entry per CDR3 protein. The table shows around 580,000 distinct CDR3 sequences, with approximately 16% occurring only once. Sample: blood. The receptors originated from a young woman with Graves' hyperthyroidism.

There are many counts of this clonotype. V is TRBV2 and J is TRBJ1-2; D ambiguous. Trimming pared 6 bases from V and 8 bases from J, leaving 10 bases between. Germline values: CDR1 SNHLY, CDR2 FYNNEI. The CDR3 has 11 amino acids. The CDR3 DNA follows: TGTGCCAGCAGCGCACGAAACGGCTACACCTTC. This codes for CASSARNGYTF. The full variable domain, in which reference TRBV2 and TRBJ1-2 provide the parts outside the CDR3, is EPEVTQTPSHQVTQMGQEVILRCVPISNHLYFYWYRQILGQKVEFLVSFYNNEISEKSEIFDDQFSVERPDGSNFTLKIRSTKLEDSAMYFCASSARNGYTFGSGTRLTVV.

This clonotype was recorded many times. The chain combines TRBV28 with TRBJ2-3; D is ambiguous. Per germline, CDR1 MDHEN and CDR2 SYDVKM. Trimming removed 6 bases from V and 1 base from J, with 5 bases in between. This CDR3 is built from 12 residues. The CDR3 spells CASSSGTDTQYF. CDR3 DNA: TGTGCCAGCAGCTCCGGCACAGATACGCAGTATTTT. Filled out from reference TRBV28 and TRBJ2-3, the complete variable domain reads DVKVTQSSRYLVKRTGEKVFLECVQDMDHENMFWYRQDPGLGLRLIYFSYDVKMKEKGDIPEGYSVSREKKERFSLILESASTNQTSMYLCASSSGTDTQYFGPGTRLTVL.

This sequence joins TRBV4-1 and TRBJ2-2; 8 bases fit TRBD2. Germline CDR1 and CDR2: MGHRA and YSYEKL. The CDR3 covers 17 residues. Trimming cost V 1 base and J 0 bases; bases outside gene matches: 4. Here the CDR3 reads CASSQVLLAANTGELFF. The CDR3 nucleotides are TGCGCCAGCAGCCAAGTATTACTAGCGGCGAACACCGGGGAGCTGTTTTTT.

This clonotype appeared a few times. The chain joins TRBV2 to TRBJ2-7; D not resolved. The CDR3 length is 14 residues. Trimming took off 6 bases at V and 7 bases at J, with 19 bases between the two ends. CDR1 is SNHLY, CDR2 FYNNEI, per germline. The CDR3 sequence: CASRPGPEAWEQYF. The DNA of the CDR3 is TGTGCCAGCAGACCGGGCCCCGAGGCGTGGGAGCAGTACTTC.

The chain links TRBV5-1 to TRBJ2-5, with TRBD1 matching over 9 bases. The germline gives CDR1 SGHRS, CDR2 YFSETQ. The V and J ends lost 2 bases and 1 base, in that order; junction bases with no gene match: 9. The CDR3 spans 17 residues. This CDR3 reads CASSLLGQGISQETQYF. In DNA form, the CDR3 reads TGCGCCAGCAGCTTACTAGGACAGGGGATCAGCCAAGAGACCCAGTACTTC.

The chain combines TRBV5-6 with TRBJ1-2; possible D gene TRBD1, 5 bases. Germline CDR1 SGHDT, CDR2 YYEEEE. Trimming left V 3 bases short and J 8 bases short, with 17 bases between. The CDR3 is 14 residues long. CDR3 in DNA: TGTGCCAGCAGCTCAGACAGAGGGGTGGGCGGCTACACCTTC. It encodes CASSSDRGVGGYTF. Full variable domain (outside the CDR3, taken from reference TRBV5-6 and TRBJ1-2): DAGVTQSPTHLIKTRGQQVTLRCSPKSGHDTVSWYQQALGQGPQFIFQYYEEEERQRGNFPDRFSGHQFPNYSSELNVNALLLGDSALYLCASSSDRGVGGYTFGSGTRLTVV.

This chain connects TRBV2 to TRBJ1-6; tentatively, D is TRBD1 (5 bases). The germline gives CDR1 SNHLY, CDR2 FYNNEI. CDR3 length: 14 residues. Trimming pared 6 bases from V and 8 bases from J, leaving 14 bases between. The CDR3 DNA sequence: TGTGCCAGCAGCGGAATAAGCAGGGATTCACCCCTCCACTTT. Translating gives CASSGISRDSPLHF.

The sample holds many counts of this clonotype. CDR3 protein: CASSEEKYGYTF. CDR3 DNA sequence: TGTGCCAGCAGTGAGGAAAAATATGGCTACACCTTC. The rearrangement joins TRBV28 to TRBJ1-2; D remains ambiguous. V was cut by 5 bases and J by 5 bases, with 9 bases left in between. Germline V gene data show CDR1 as MDHEN and CDR2 as SYDVKM. CDR3 length: 12 residues.

The rearrangement joins TRBV19 to TRBJ1-6; no clear D. Germline values: CDR1 LNHDA, CDR2 SQIVND (reference sequence). The CDR3 spans 16 residues. V lost 4 bases, J lost 8 bases, and 18 bases lay in between. DNA of the CDR3: TGTGCCAGTAGTAAGTCAGGAGCGGTACGGTATTCACCCCTCCACTTT. Translation gives CASSKSGAVRYSPLHF.

This clonotype was recorded at least ten times. The chain employs TRBV5-6 and TRBJ2-5; 9 bases map to TRBD2. The CDR3 contains 13 residues. V was clipped by 6 bases and J by 5 bases; unmatched bases: 5. Germline CDR1 is SGHDT and CDR2 is YYEEEE. CDR3 sequence reads: CASTRAGGETQYF. CDR3 nucleotides: TGTGCCAGCACCCGGGCGGGGGGGGAGACCCAGTACTTC.

This clonotype was seen many times. The V call is TRBV12-3 or TRBV12-4, the J call TRBJ2-1; the D gene is possibly TRBD1 (6 bases). V lost 1 base and J lost 7, with 20 bases in between. This CDR3 has 17 residues. In DNA form, the CDR3 reads TGTGCCAGCAGTTTAGTTGGTGGACAGAACCTTCGTAATGAGCAGTTCTTC. It is translated as CASSLVGGQNLRNEQFF.